The 25 T cell receptor beta chains presented below share a single source sample, sequenced in a study of blood T cell repertoires in COVID-19. Clones were sequenced by immunoSEQ multiplex PCR, and TCRdb holds only the in-frame ones, with some missing. Of 170,000 or so clones detected, around nine tenths appear once; the ten largest clones hold less than 3%. Material for sequencing was peripheral blood. Receptor source: a man in his forties or fifties with active or convalescent COVID-19.

The J gene is TRBJ2-4, the V gene TRBV5-6, with D unclear. Germline values: CDR1 SGHDT, CDR2 YYEEEE. This CDR3 comprises 14 residues. V lost 0 bases, J lost 6 bases, and 10 bases lay in between. CDR3 protein: CASSLGQVGNIQYF. The CDR3 nucleotides read TGTGCCAGCAGCTTGGGGCAGGTGGGAAACATTCAGTACTTC.

This clone has just one count. The J gene is TRBJ2-3, the V gene TRBV10-3; 13 bases align to TRBD2. The V gene's germline CDR1 is ENHRY and CDR2 SYGVKD. The ends lost 6 bases at V and 1 base at J; junction bases unmatched: 7. The CDR3 is made up of 17 amino acids. The DNA of the CDR3 is TGTGCCATCAGCACGACTAGCGGGGGGACGGGCACAGATACGCAGTATTTT. Its translation is CAISTTSGGTGTDTQYF.

Only a few counts were recorded for this clone. V is TRBV6-4 and J is TRBJ2-5; D remains ambiguous. The CDR3 runs to 12 residues. CDR1 is MRHNA, CDR2 SNTAGT, per germline. V was cut by 4 bases and J by 6 bases, with 9 bases left in between. CDR3 region: CASSVRLKTQYF. Written as DNA, the CDR3 is TGTGCCAGCAGTGTCAGGTTGAAGACCCAGTACTTC.

This sequence joins TRBV11-3 and TRBJ2-1; the D gene is possibly TRBD1 (6 bases). There are 15 residues in the CDR3. The germline V gene encodes CDR1 SGHNT and CDR2 YENEEA. The V gene lost 3 bases and the J gene lost 4 bases, with 13 bases spanning the gap. CDR3 sequence: CASSLYGTTYNEQFF. The CDR3, as DNA: TGTGCCAGCAGCTTGTATGGGACAACGTACAATGAGCAGTTCTTC.

In its sample, this clone was seen once. V is TRBV25-1 and J is TRBJ2-3; the D is unclear. This CDR3 contains 14 residues. Germline V gene data show CDR1 as MGHDK and CDR2 as SYGVNS. V lost 3 bases, J lost 0 bases, and 7 bases lay in between. The CDR3 DNA sequence: TGTGCCAGCAGTGAGTCGGTGAGCACAGATACGCAGTATTTT. Its protein product is CASSESVSTDTQYF.

This sequence joins TRBV11-2 and TRBJ2-2; D gene uncertain. Trimming removed 7 bases at V and 6 bases at J, with 9 bases between. Germline V gives CDR1 SGHAT, CDR2 FQNNGV. There are 12 residues in the CDR3. The chain's CDR3 is CASTLMAGELFF. For the CDR3, the DNA is TGTGCCAGCACACTCATGGCCGGGGAGCTGTTTTTT.

The chain employs TRBV3-1 (or the pseudogene TRBV3-2) and TRBJ1-5; 9 positions agree with TRBD1. J was trimmed by 3 bases and V by 3 bases; bases with no gene match: 6. The CDR3 runs to 16 residues. Germline CDR1 reads LGHDT; CDR2 reads YNNKEL (reference sequence). The CDR3 DNA follows: TGTGCCAGCAGCCAGGCCGGGACAGGGAACAATCAGCCCCAGCATTTT. Translating gives CASSQAGTGNNQPQHF.

About this clone itself: The same CDR3 is also encoded by other DNA sequences in this sample. The rearrangement joins TRBV27 to TRBJ1-1; D not resolved. The CDR3 contains 13 residues. Trimming stripped 5 bases from V and 1 base from J, with 8 bases between. CDR1 is MNHEY, CDR2 SMNVEV, per germline (reference sequence). The CDR3 region is CASSRQENTEAFF. The CDR3 DNA reads TGTGCCAGCAGTCGCCAGGAGAACACTGAAGCTTTCTTT.

The chain recombines TRBV28 with TRBJ1-4; D is ambiguous. The ends were cut back, 1 base at V and 8 bases at J, with 14 bases in the middle. CDR1 is MDHEN and CDR2 is SYDVKM in the germline V gene. The CDR3 loop spans 15 amino acids. CDR3 bases: TGTGCCAGCAGTTTATATGGGGAGGTGGGAGAAAAACTGTTTTTT. Translating it yields CASSLYGEVGEKLFF.

The rearrangement joins TRBV6-5 to TRBJ1-5; no firm D call. The CDR3 contains 13 residues. CDR1 and CDR2 from the germline V gene are MNHEY and SVGAGI. Trimming cost V 4 bases and J 1 base, with 5 bases left between them. CDR3 sequence: CASSSSSNQPQHF. The CDR3 DNA reads TGTGCCAGCAGTTCTAGCAGCAATCAGCCCCAGCATTTT.

In this sample, this clone turned up once. The chain has TRBV28 and TRBJ1-3, with TRBD1 matching over 7 bases. CDR1 MDHEN and CDR2 SYDVKM come from the germline V gene. This CDR3 has 14 residues. Germline trimming cut 10 bases from V and 4 bases from J; bases unmatched to any gene: 10. CDR3 residues: CATTTGVGGNTIYF. CDR3 DNA: TGTGCCACTACAACAGGGGTGGGAGGAAACACCATATATTTT.

The CDR3 nucleotides are TGTGCCTGGGGCAGGACGGGAGAGCAGTACTTC. Translating it yields CAWGRTGEQYF. The chain links TRBV30 to TRBJ2-7; TRBD2 is a possible D gene (5 bases). The germline V gene has CDR1 GTSNPN and CDR2 SVGIG (reference sequence). The CDR3 consists of 11 residues. V was trimmed by 5 bases and J by 7 bases, leaving 12 bases between them. The full variable domain, in which reference TRBV30 and TRBJ2-7 provide the parts outside the CDR3, is SQTIHQWPATLVQPVGSPLSLECTVEGTSNPNLYWYRQAAGRGLQLLFYSVGIGQISSEVPQNLSASRPQDRQFILSSKKLLLSDSGFYLCAWGRTGEQYFGPGTRLTVT.

The chain couples TRBV27 to TRBJ1-4; D not resolved. Germline assignment: CDR1 MNHEY and CDR2 SMNVEV (reference sequence). Trimming took 5 bases from V and 0 from J, leaving 7 bases between them. The CDR3 extends over 14 amino acids. CDR3 region: CASSLFATNEKLFF. The CDR3 DNA is TGTGCCAGCAGTCTCTTTGCAACTAATGAAAAACTGTTTTTT.

The V gene is TRBV29-1, the J gene TRBJ2-3; 10 bases map to TRBD2. The CDR3 is 14 amino acids. The V gene's germline CDR1 is SQVTM and CDR2 ANQGSEA. V shed 5 bases, J shed 0 bases, and the junction held 2 bases outside the gene matches. The CDR3 coding sequence is TGCAGCGTTAGGACTAGCGGCAGCACAGATACGCAGTATTTT. Its translation: CSVRTSGSTDTQYF.

The chain carries TRBV5-6 and TRBJ2-1; 8 nucleotides match TRBD2. Trimming removed 3 bases from V and 8 bases from J; junction bases left unmatched: 10. From germline, CDR1 is SGHDT and CDR2 YYEEEE. The CDR3 is 15 amino acids. In DNA, the CDR3 is TGTGCCAGCAGCTCTGCCGGGACTAGTAGTGATGAGCAGTTCTTC. It translates to CASSSAGTSSDEQFF.

The chain has TRBV15 and TRBJ1-4; 7 bases match TRBD1. V was pared by 0 bases and J by 11 bases, with 12 bases of the junction left unmatched. The CDR3 spans 16 residues. Germline loops: CDR1 LNHNV, CDR2 YYDKDF (reference sequence). The chain's CDR3 is CATSRDFEVAGGKLFF. CDR3 nucleotide sequence: TGTGCCACCAGCAGAGATTTCGAAGTGGCAGGGGGGAAACTGTTTTTT.

V gene TRBV5-1 combines with J gene TRBJ2-2; 7 nucleotides line up with TRBD1. The CDR3 loop spans 17 amino acids. J gave up 11 bases and V 4 bases, and 20 bases lay outside the gene matches. In germline, CDR1 is SGHRS, CDR2 YFSETQ. CDR3 nucleotides: TGCGCCAGCAGCCTTAACCCGGGACAGACAATCCTTGGCGAGCTGTTTTTT. This gives the protein CASSLNPGQTILGELFF.

CDR3 region: CASSLHSGAGGLRELFF. CDR3 sequence (DNA): TGTGCCAGCAGCCTTCACAGCGGAGCGGGGGGGCTGAGGGAGCTGTTTTTT. The chain combines TRBV6-2 or TRBV6-3 with TRBJ2-2, with 10 bases fitting TRBD2. This CDR3 spans 17 amino acids. The trim removed 6 bases at V and 9 bases at J, leaving 16 bases unmatched. The germline V gene has CDR1 MNHEY and CDR2 SVGEGT.

The chain joins TRBV6-5 to TRBJ1-4; 9 bases line up with TRBD1. Germline CDR1 is MNHEY and CDR2 is SVGAGI. This CDR3 is 13 amino acids long. J gave up 6 bases and V 7 bases, and 3 bases lay outside the gene matches. CDR3 coding DNA: TGTGCCAGCAACCGGGACAGGGATGAAAAACTGTTTTTT. Translated: CASNRDRDEKLFF.

The chain joins TRBV16 to TRBJ1-5; 9 nucleotides line up with TRBD1. Germline V gives CDR1 KGHSY, CDR2 FQNENV. The CDR3 has 15 amino acids. J was trimmed by 4 bases and V by 2 bases; bases with no gene match: 3. CDR3 amino acids: CASSQIGTGNQPQHF. DNA for the CDR3: TGTGCCAGCAGCCAAATTGGGACAGGGAATCAGCCCCAGCATTTT.

The rearrangement uses TRBV28 and TRBJ1-5; 8 nucleotides agree with TRBD1. Germline V lookup: CDR1 MDHEN, CDR2 SYDVKM. J gave up 8 bases and V 4 bases, and 10 bases lay outside the gene matches. This CDR3 has 15 residues. The CDR3, as DNA: TGTGCCAGCAGTTGGGGAACAGGGGGTCTAGAGCCCCAGCATTTT. Its protein is CASSWGTGGLEPQHF.

This clone has just one count. CDR3 loop: CASSLYGRTGLAFF. The CDR3 region has the DNA TGTGCCAGCAGCTTGTACGGCCGGACAGGACTTGCTTTCTTT. The chain uses TRBV5-5 and TRBJ1-1; 7 positions match TRBD1. The CDR3 has 14 residues. V lost 1 base and J lost 11; bases outside the gene matches: 11. In germline, CDR1 is SGHKS, CDR2 YYEKEE (reference sequence).

CDR3 coding DNA: TGTGCCAGCAGCCATGCGGGGCTAGCCTACGAGCAGTACTTC. This codes for CASSHAGLAYEQYF. V is TRBV5-8 and J is TRBJ2-7, with D possibly being TRBD2 (6 bases). The CDR3 is 14 amino acids. V lost 4 bases and J lost 2, with 13 bases in between. Germline lookup yields CDR1 SGHTS and CDR2 YDEGEE.

Regarding this clone: The identical CDR3 is also encoded by other nucleotide sequences in the sample. The chain has TRBV18 and TRBJ1-1; 8 positions agree with TRBD1. The CDR3 length is 14 residues. J lost 5 bases, V lost 3 bases, and 5 bases had no gene match. Germline CDR1 KGHSH, CDR2 LQKENI. CDR3 bases: TGTGCCAGCTCACCCGGACAGGGTGGTACTGAAGCTTTCTTT. Translated: CASSPGQGGTEAFF. The entire variable domain, with the rest obtained from reference TRBV18 and TRBJ1-1, is as follows: NAGVMQNPRHLVRRRGQEARLRCSPMKGHSHVYWYRQLPEEGLKFMVYLQKENIIDESGMPKERFSAEFPKEGPSILRIQQVVRGDSAAYFCASSPGQGGTEAFFGQGTRLTVV.

The V gene is TRBV28, the J gene TRBJ2-5; 9 nucleotides line up with TRBD2. The CDR3 extends over 16 amino acids. Germline CDR1 is MDHEN and CDR2 is SYDVKM. Trimming took 1 base from V and 0 from J; bases not matched to a gene: 3. CDR3 loop: CASSLSAGGYQETQYF. Here the CDR3 DNA reads TGTGCCAGCAGTTTATCCGCGGGGGGGTACCAAGAGACCCAGTACTTC.